These T cell receptor beta chains were read from a single sample in a study of identical twins. TCRdb ran MiXCR on the 5' RACE reads and lists one entry per CDR3 protein. The profile shows about 570,000 distinct CDR3 sequences, more than 9% of them singletons. This same sample was also part of a study on yellow fever vaccine responses in identical twins.

The sample was PBMCs. The receptors here all came from a woman younger than 35 in good health. Each CDR3 is given with its conserved first and last residue.

CDR3,J,V
CASSFLGGSSYEQYF,TRBJ2-7,TRBV27
CSAHPPGRYNEQFF,TRBJ2-1,TRBV20-1
CASSFLAGGKQETQYF,TRBJ2-5,TRBV6-5
CASESLAFNTGELFF,TRBJ2-2,TRBV3-1
CASSFLYSEAFF,TRBJ1-1,TRBV27
CASSSPGVGQDTQYF,TRBJ2-3,TRBV5-4
CSAREDTIQPQHF,TRBJ1-5,TRBV20-1
CACHVGTGVHEQYF,TRBJ2-7,TRBV30
CASSLTLADRQETQYF,TRBJ2-5,TRBV12-3/TRBV12-4
CASSAGGTDTQYF,TRBJ2-3,TRBV2
CASSSTSGIGTQYF,TRBJ2-5,TRBV6-2/TRBV6-3
CASSSSSGELFF,TRBJ2-2,TRBV7-3
CASSYSLGQHTEAFF,TRBJ1-1,TRBV6-5
CASSLAFPPNTEAFF,TRBJ1-1,TRBV7-9
CASSSSPAVRTEAFF,TRBJ1-1,TRBV7-2
CASRGQGAGEQYF,TRBJ2-7,TRBV6-6
CASKDRVYEQYF,TRBJ2-7,TRBV25-1
CASSPRLAGESNYNEQFF,TRBJ2-1,TRBV11-2
CASSPGRRGHDEQYF,TRBJ2-7,TRBV11-3